Detailed here is one T cell receptor (beta chain). This clonotype was picked up a small number of times. The specificity of this receptor is unknown. Base quality data are lacking; no much larger clone is found one base away. This record comes from a study of CD8 T cells in ankylosing spondylitis (dated by TCRdb to the late 2010s). General notes on the study: To find TCR variants linked to disease, the study profiled T cell receptor beta repertoires in ankylosing spondylitis patients and healthy donors. The full study cohort was made up of about 25 ankylosing spondylitis patients and about a hundred healthy donors. Peripheral blood was sampled, and synovial fluid was additionally collected from ankylosing spondylitis patients.

Broader findings and caveats from the paper: A TCR beta motif of fewer than 10 highly homologous amino acid variants appeared characteristic of blood from ankylosing spondylitis patients. The disease-linked clones were reported to be significantly enriched in matched synovial fluid samples from ankylosing spondylitis patients. A CD8+ phenotype was shown by the disease-linked clones, which were found at relatively low frequencies in peripheral blood. Some motif variants had previously been reported in the synovial fluid and blood of reactive arthritis patients, which suggests shared mechanisms of disease initiation.

Sequencing relied on an Illumina HiSeq 2500. Quantitative 5'-RACE with molecular barcodes was the method used to prepare the TCR beta libraries. Processing in the source paper ran as follows. To identify disease-linked TCR variants, a new computational method was used, one built on a probabilistic model of VDJ rearrangement. Using fastp at Q25 and MiXCR, TCRdb reprocessed the public reads and kept productive beta chains. Under each unique CDR3 protein, matching rows form one entry showing the most common genes and DNA. These V and J calls are TCRdb output, not the study's own analysis. The sample table lists some 130,000 distinct CDR3 sequences, roughly an eighth of them with a count of one. About 3% of the sample is held by the ten biggest clonotypes. The CDR3 goes from the cysteine to the phenylalanine over 11 residues. Only CDR3 DNA remains: 33 bases, in frame from the first base. Deletion took 6 bases off V and 6 bases off J, with a span of 10 bases between the germline ends. The germline V gene (reference sequence) yields DFQATT for CDR1 and SNEGSKA for CDR2.

The V and J genes are TRBV20-1 and TRBJ2-3; D gene: possibly TRBD2, on 6 matching bases. Material for sequencing was blood, either unsorted or a sorted T cell fraction (not recorded which). The TCR sequence derives from a female donor with ankylosing spondylitis or in good health (not recorded which). The sequence in DNA is TGCAGTGCCAGTCGGGGGGATACGCAGTATTTT. This gives the protein CSASRGDTQYF.